This TCR beta chain was observed in a study of CD8+ T cells in alopecia areata. V was cut by 7 bases and J by 0 bases, with 13 bases left in between. Germline lookup yields CDR1 SQVTM and CDR2 ANQGSEA. The CDR3 consists of 15 residues. This clone has only a few counts. Extracted from the samples, RNA was reverse transcribed into cDNA to serve as the sequencing template. This table comes from immunoSEQ multiplex PCR, and its TCRdb copy is limited to in-frame clones, with some not included. Here the sample spans 140,000 or so clones, about 51% being singletons. This chain links TRBV29-1 with TRBJ2-6, with D perhaps matching TRBD1 or TRBD2 (5 bases each). The input for sequencing was CD4+ T cells sorted from blood, taken at week 0. This TCR came from a human donor with alopecia areata. CDR3 loop: CSGRDGPSGANVLTF. In DNA form, the CDR3 reads TGCAGCGGCCGGGACGGGCCCTCTGGGGCCAACGTCCTGACTTTC.